The T cell receptor (beta chain) described here comes from a study of blood T cell repertoires in COVID-19. Study in general: PBMCs, B-cell-depleted T cells, or T cells were the source of the cDNA or gDNA that made up the material.

The germline V gene encodes CDR1 LGHNA and CDR2 YSLEER. Trimming at V came to 4 bases and at J to 7 bases, leaving 9 bases not matched to a gene. The CDR3 sequence is 16 residues long. TCRdb's table, derived via immunoSEQ multiplex PCR, lists solely in-frame clones and lacks some. The table includes tens of thousands of clones, around 85% detected once. The TCR originated in a human donor in a cohort sampled during active COVID-19. Material: peripheral blood. The chain recombines TRBV4-3 with TRBJ2-1, with 11 bases aligning to TRBD2. CDR3 loop: CASSLGSSGGGNEQFF. CDR3 in DNA: TGCGCCAGCAGCCTCGGGAGTAGCGGGGGGGGTAATGAGCAGTTCTTC.